Below are 7 T cell receptor beta chains sequenced from a single sample in a study of CD8+ T cells in alopecia areata. It was cDNA, reverse transcribed from extracted RNA, that served as the sequencing template. Produced via immunoSEQ multiplex PCR; TCRdb's table is partial and in-frame only. The sample consists of 150,000 to 200,000 clones, approximately 67% of them appearing once. Treatment denoted: oral pan-JAK inhibitor, 5-10 mg twice daily. The specimen was CD4+ T cells sorted from blood, collected between weeks 47 and 50, from a patient treated with tofacitinib. Receptor source: a human donor with alopecia areata.

V and J are TRBV7-2 and TRBJ2-5; D ambiguous. This CDR3 is built from 13 residues. V dropped 5 bases and J dropped 1 base, with 8 bases sitting between them. CDR1 SGHTA and CDR2 FQGNSA come from the germline V gene. The CDR3 reads CASSPDIQETQYF. The CDR3 DNA reads TGTGCCAGCAGCCCAGACATCCAAGAGACCCAGTACTTC.

V usage is TRBV6-4 and J usage is TRBJ1-1; D uncertain. The CDR3 runs to 14 residues. CDR1 is MRHNA and CDR2 is SNTAGT in the germline V gene. V lost 3 bases to trimming and J lost 1 base, with 9 bases between them. CDR3 amino acids: CASSEVGRNTEAFF. As DNA, the CDR3 is TGTGCCAGCAGTGAAGTCGGCAGGAACACTGAAGCTTTCTTT.

The chain joins TRBV20-1 to TRBJ2-1; D ambiguous. The CDR3 is 11 residues long. Trimming cost V 5 bases and J 6 bases, with 8 bases left between them. Germline V gene sequence: CDR1 DFQATT, CDR2 SNEGSKA (reference sequence). In DNA form, the CDR3 reads TGCAGTGCTGAAAGAGCCAATGAGCAGTTCTTC. As protein: CSAERANEQFF.

The rearrangement uses TRBV30 and TRBJ1-2, with no clear D. V was clipped by 2 bases and J by 4 bases, with 11 bases between them. The CDR3 loop spans 13 amino acids. Germline assignment: CDR1 GTSNPN and CDR2 SVGIG (reference sequence). CDR3 in DNA: TGTGCCTGGAGTCGCGAGGGATCCTATGGCTACACCTTC. Amino acid sequence: CAWSREGSYGYTF.

This sequence joins TRBV29-1 and TRBJ2-7; D ambiguous. The CDR3 spans 12 residues. Trimming removed 6 bases at V and 0 bases at J, with 9 bases between. Germline loops: CDR1 SQVTM, CDR2 ANQGSEA. The CDR3 sequence is CSVSLGSYEQYF. In nucleotides, the CDR3 is TGCAGCGTCTCTCTCGGCTCCTACGAGCAGTACTTC.

CDR3 bases: TGTGCCAGCCGGGGCCCCACCTACGAGCAGTACTTC. This translates into CASRGPTYEQYF. V gene TRBV25-1 combines with J gene TRBJ2-7; D is possibly TRBD1 or TRBD2 (5 bases each). Germline lookup yields CDR1 MGHDK and CDR2 SYGVNS. This CDR3 comprises 12 residues. The ends were cut back, 8 bases at V and 2 bases at J, with 10 bases in the middle.

This clone is categorized as medium-sized. V gene TRBV5-1 combines with J gene TRBJ2-1, with TRBD2 matching 8 bases. With V trimmed by 4 bases and J by 6 bases, 9 bases remained unmatched. The CDR3 sequence is 15 residues long. The germline V gene has CDR1 SGHRS and CDR2 YFSETQ. In DNA, the CDR3 is TGCGCCAGCAGCACCGGACTAGCAGGGGCCAATGAGCAGTTCTTC. This codes for CASSTGLAGANEQFF.